Shown below are 28 T cell receptor beta chains from a single sample sequenced in a study of T-cell memory formation after mild COVID-19. One entry per CDR3 protein results from TCRdb running MiXCR on the 5' RACE reads. The sample holds some 440,000 distinct CDR3 sequences; 20% to 25% are singletons and the top ten take 9.5% to 15%. Sequencing was carried out using PBMCs or a T cell subset sorted from them (not recorded which). Receptors were obtained from an adult woman who had mild COVID-19 (a few samples of this study predate the infection). Cell type and time point are not known.

The chain uses TRBV5-1 and TRBJ1-2; TRBD1 matches at 7 bases. This CDR3 spans 13 amino acids. The trim removed 4 bases at V and 4 bases at J, leaving 4 bases unmatched. Per germline, CDR1 SGHRS and CDR2 YFSETQ. The CDR3 nucleotides are TGCGCCAGCAGCACTGGACAGGTCTATGGCTACACCTTC. It specifies CASSTGQVYGYTF.

The genes are TRBV29-1 and TRBJ2-1; D is unresolved. Germline V lookup: CDR1 SQVTM, CDR2 ANQGSEA. The CDR3 consists of 13 residues. V lost 6 bases, J lost 0 bases, and 9 bases lay in between. Here the CDR3 DNA reads TGCAGCGTCGCCCCTGTCTCCTACAATGAGCAGTTCTTC. This encodes CSVAPVSYNEQFF.

CDR3 loop: CASSFRQGATDTQYF. The CDR3 coding sequence is TGTGCCAGCAGCTTCAGACAGGGAGCAACAGATACGCAGTATTTT. The chain is built from TRBV7-9 and TRBJ2-3; 7 positions agree with TRBD1. Germline V CDR1 and CDR2: SEHNR, FQNEAQ (reference sequence). The length of the CDR3 is 15 residues. The V segment lost 3 bases and the J segment 3 bases; nucleotides outside the gene matches: 6.

This clonotype was seen a handful of times. The rearrangement links TRBV12-3 or TRBV12-4 to TRBJ2-2; D remains ambiguous. V lost 11 bases and J lost 4, with 11 bases in between. The CDR3 spans 12 residues. DNA for the CDR3: TGTGCCTCGGTCATAGGCACCGGGGAGCTGTTTTTT. This translates into CASVIGTGELFF.

The chain uses TRBV6-6 and TRBJ1-3, with 10 bases fitting TRBD1. The CDR3 spans 16 residues. Germline CDR1 is MNHNY and CDR2 is SVGAGI (reference sequence). V shed 2 bases, J shed 3 bases, and the junction held 4 bases outside the gene matches. The CDR3 spells CASSYGQGVFGNTIYF. DNA of the CDR3: TGTGCCAGCAGTTACGGACAGGGGGTGTTTGGAAACACCATATATTTT.

This clonotype was counted a few times. V and J are TRBV5-1 and TRBJ2-4; D tentatively reads TRBD1 or TRBD2 (5 bases each). V was clipped by 3 bases and J by 0 bases, with 10 bases between them. Germline CDR1 SGHRS, CDR2 YFSETQ. The CDR3 consists of 15 residues. The chain's CDR3 is CASSWDGLAKNIQYF. Written as DNA, the CDR3 is TGCGCCAGCAGCTGGGACGGGTTAGCCAAAAACATTCAGTACTTC.

The rearrangement joins TRBV20-1 to TRBJ2-1, with 9 positions matching TRBD2. Per germline, CDR1 DFQATT and CDR2 SNEGSKA (reference sequence). The CDR3 consists of 15 residues. J lost 4 bases, V lost 7 bases, and 11 bases had no gene match. The CDR3 DNA follows: TGCAGTGGCCTGCAAGCGGGAGGAGCTTACAATGAGCAGTTCTTC. This sequence encodes CSGLQAGGAYNEQFF.

On this clonotype: Its ends do not fully match the called genes, so a read error is possible. The rearrangement links TRBV6-5 to TRBJ2-1; the D gene could be TRBD1 or TRBD2 (5 bases each). Germline V lookup: CDR1 MNHEY, CDR2 SVGAGI. The CDR3 has 12 residues. CDR3 loop: CASSQGTNEQFF. DNA for the CDR3: TGTGCCAGCAGTCAAGGGACCAATGAACAGTTCTTC.

This chain uses TRBV29-1 with TRBJ1-1; weak D call: TRBD1 (5 bases). V lost 6 bases and J lost 0, with 17 bases in between. CDR1 SQVTM and CDR2 ANQGSEA come from the germline V gene. The CDR3 runs 15 residues. In nucleotides, the CDR3 is TGCAGCGTCGCATATAAGGGGCTCCTGAACACTGAAGCTTTCTTT. Amino acid sequence: CSVAYKGLLNTEAFF.

This clonotype appeared a few times. The chain is built from TRBV5-6 and TRBJ2-2; D may be TRBD2 (5 bases). V lost 3 bases, J lost 0 bases, and 9 bases lay in between. Germline CDR1 and CDR2: SGHDT and YYEEEE. The CDR3 has 15 amino acids. CDR3 DNA sequence: TGTGCCAGCAGCTGGAGGCAGCCGAACACCGGGGAGCTGTTTTTT. Protein product: CASSWRQPNTGELFF.

This chain joins TRBV6-6 and TRBJ2-7; D not resolved. With 7 bases removed from V and 3 bases from J, the gap between germline ends came to 19 bases. The CDR3 contains 15 residues. Germline CDR1 is MNHNY and CDR2 is SVGAGI (reference sequence). This CDR3 is CASTPDNGGFYEQYF. CDR3 nucleotide sequence: TGTGCCAGCACCCCCGACAACGGCGGTTTCTACGAGCAGTACTTC.

A few counts support this clonotype. V gene TRBV20-1 combines with J gene TRBJ2-1, with 8 bases identical to TRBD2. The CDR3 consists of 15 residues. Germline loops: CDR1 DFQATT, CDR2 SNEGSKA (reference sequence). V was pared by 0 bases and J by 4 bases, with 5 bases of the junction left unmatched. The CDR3 DNA follows: TGCAGTGCTAGAGAGGCTAGCGGGCCGTACAATGAGCAGTTCTTC. Translating gives CSAREASGPYNEQFF.

This clonotype came up many times. The V and J genes are TRBV28 and TRBJ2-3; D might be TRBD1 (5 bases). In germline, CDR1 is MDHEN, CDR2 SYDVKM. V gave up 6 bases and J gave up 6 bases, with 7 bases separating them. This CDR3 comprises 11 residues. The CDR3 nucleotides read TGTGCCAGCAGGCACAGGGATACGCAGTATTTT. Translated, it gives CASRHRDTQYF.

There are a few counts of this clonotype. V gene TRBV4-3 combines with J gene TRBJ2-7; 7 bases match TRBD1. The germline gives CDR1 LGHNA, CDR2 YSLEER. Trimming at V came to 3 bases and at J to 5 bases, leaving 13 bases not matched to a gene. The CDR3 spans 16 residues. CDR3 sequence: CASSQGSGTAVNEQYF. The DNA for the CDR3 is TGCGCCAGCAGCCAGGGGTCCGGGACAGCGGTCAACGAGCAGTACTTC.

This clonotype occurred a few times. A read error may account for a junction end that differs from germline. This chain links TRBV7-7 with TRBJ2-5; TRBD1 aligns across 11 bases. Germline CDR1 and CDR2: SSHAT and FNYEAQ (reference sequence). CDR3 length: 15 amino acids. In DNA, the CDR3 is TGTGCTAGCAGCCGGGGACAGGGGGTAGAAGAGACCCAGTACTTC. Residues: CASSRGQGVEETQYF.

This clonotype is medium-sized by share. This chain uses TRBV7-2 with TRBJ1-3; D not resolved. Germline lookup yields CDR1 SGHTA and CDR2 FQGNSA. V was cut by 2 bases and J by 0 bases, with 8 bases left in between. The CDR3 covers 15 residues. CDR3 nucleotide sequence: TGTGCCAGCAGCTTATCAGGCACCTCTGGAAACACCATATATTTT. It is translated as CASSLSGTSGNTIYF. The full variable domain, completed using reference TRBV7-2 and TRBJ1-3, is GAGVSQSPSNKVTEKGKDVELRCDPISGHTALYWYRQSLGQGLEFLIYFQGNSAPDKSGLPSDRFSAERTGGSVSTLTIQRTQQEDSAVYLCASSLSGTSGNTIYFGEGSWLTVV.

The V gene is TRBV24-1, the J gene TRBJ1-1, with D hard to call. The CDR3 has 13 amino acids. V gave up 7 bases and J gave up 3 bases, with 11 bases separating them. Germline V gene sequence: CDR1 KGHDR, CDR2 SFDVKD. The CDR3, as DNA: TGTGCCACCAGAGGGTGGTTGGACACTGAAGCTTTCTTT. Protein sequence: CATRGWLDTEAFF.

This clonotype was observed a few times. The chain employs TRBV7-8 and TRBJ2-1, with 9 bases identical to TRBD1. In germline, CDR1 is SGHVS, CDR2 FQNEAQ. Losses at the gene ends were 5 bases for V and 10 bases for J; bases not matched to a gene: 12. The CDR3 covers 15 residues. The CDR3 spells CASSQWGQGNREQFF. The CDR3 DNA follows: TGTGCCAGCAGCCAGTGGGGACAGGGTAATCGGGAGCAGTTCTTC. Supplemented by reference TRBV7-8 and TRBJ2-1, the full variable domain reads GAGVSQSPRYKVAKRGQDVALRCDPISGHVSLFWYQQALGQGPEFLTYFQNEAQLDKSGLPSDRFFAERPEGSVSTLKIQRTQQEDSAVYLCASSQWGQGNREQFFGPGTRLTVL.

Ten or more counts support this clonotype. J is TRBJ2-5 and V is TRBV5-1; D gene ambiguous. V shed 4 bases and J shed 5 bases, with 9 bases lying between them. This CDR3 comprises 12 residues. Germline V CDR1 and CDR2: SGHRS, YFSETQ. The CDR3 nucleotides are TGCGCCAGCAGCCCTACTCGGGAGACCCAGTACTTC. Protein: CASSPTRETQYF.

The rearrangement uses TRBV9 and TRBJ2-1; TRBD2 agrees at 12 bases. CDR3 length: 17 amino acids. Losses at the gene ends were 0 bases for V and 5 bases for J; bases not matched to a gene: 6. Germline CDR1 and CDR2: SGDLS and YYNGEE. The CDR3 region has the DNA TGTGCCAGCAGCGTAGTCCGGACTAGCGGGACAAACAATGAGCAGTTCTTC. It codes for CASSVVRTSGTNNEQFF.

The chain uses TRBV7-8 and TRBJ2-5; TRBD1 is a possible D gene (5 bases). Trimming pared 1 base from V and 5 bases from J, leaving 11 bases between. The CDR3 totals 14 residues. Per the germline V gene, CDR1 is SGHVS and CDR2 is FQNEAQ. The CDR3 DNA sequence: TGTGCCAGCAGCTTAGAAAGCAGGGTGGAGACCCAGTACTTC. This translates into CASSLESRVETQYF.

The chain recombines TRBV11-2 with TRBJ2-3; 10 bases are a match to TRBD2. V lost 1 base and J lost 2; bases outside the gene matches: 12. This CDR3 region has 19 residues. Germline V gives CDR1 SGHAT, CDR2 FQNNGV. CDR3 nucleotides: TGTGCCAGCAGCTTAGGCCTAGCGGGGGTATCCATCCTCACAGATACGCAGTATTTT. Its protein is CASSLGLAGVSILTDTQYF.

This clonotype was counted only a few times. The J gene is TRBJ2-5, the V gene TRBV7-3; D is possibly TRBD2 (6 bases). The CDR3 is 15 residues long. V shed 5 bases and J shed 2 bases, with 15 bases lying between them. Germline V gene lookup returns CDR1 SGHTA and CDR2 FQGTGA. CDR3 coding DNA: TGTGCCAGCAGCCCGGACGGCGGGGTACAAGAGACCCAGTACTTC. Translated, it gives CASSPDGGVQETQYF.

This rearrangement joins TRBV13 to TRBJ2-3; D unresolved. CDR3 length equals 14 residues. V was cut by 2 bases and J by 1 base, with 7 bases left in between. Germline loops: CDR1 PRHDT, CDR2 FYEKMQ (reference sequence). CDR3 sequence: CASSLNHGTDTQYF. The CDR3 region has the DNA TGTGCCAGCAGCTTAAATCACGGCACAGATACGCAGTATTTT.

This clonotype was counted only a few times. This chain connects TRBV5-6 to TRBJ2-1; possible D gene TRBD2, 6 bases. The germline V gene encodes CDR1 SGHDT and CDR2 YYEEEE. This CDR3 is 16 amino acids long. Trimming took off 0 bases at V and 2 bases at J, with 12 bases between the two ends. The CDR3 here is CASSLDAGLTYNEQFF. CDR3 DNA sequence: TGTGCCAGCAGCTTGGACGCGGGGTTGACCTACAATGAGCAGTTCTTC.

The chain recombines TRBV20-1 with TRBJ1-5, with D unresolved. Germline V gene data show CDR1 as DFQATT and CDR2 as SNEGSKA (reference sequence). This CDR3 has 13 amino acids. Trimming cost V 5 bases and J 3 bases, with 11 bases left between them. CDR3 bases: TGCAGTGCTTTAGAGACAATCAATCAGCCCCAGCATTTT. The encoded protein is CSALETINQPQHF.

This clonotype was counted only a few times. V is TRBV18 and J is TRBJ2-1; 8 bases are a match to TRBD2. This CDR3 has 14 amino acids. Germline assignment: CDR1 KGHSH and CDR2 LQKENI. V shed 1 base, J shed 10 bases, and the junction held 6 bases outside the gene matches. The CDR3 protein is CASSPLPTSEEQFF. The CDR3 DNA sequence: TGTGCCAGCTCACCACTCCCGACTAGCGAGGAGCAGTTCTTC. Using reference TRBV18 and TRBJ2-1 for the parts outside the CDR3, the full variable domain is NAGVMQNPRHLVRRRGQEARLRCSPMKGHSHVYWYRQLPEEGLKFMVYLQKENIIDESGMPKERFSAEFPKEGPSILRIQQVVRGDSAAYFCASSPLPTSEEQFFGPGTRLTVL.

The chain links TRBV15 to TRBJ2-2, with D perhaps TRBD2 (5 bases). CDR3 length: 18 amino acids. Per germline, CDR1 LNHNV and CDR2 YYDKDF (reference sequence). V lost 3 bases, J lost 3 bases, and 20 bases lay in between. CDR3 DNA: TGTGCCACCAGCAGCTCGAATTTGGGCGGGCAGTACACCGGGGAGCTGTTTTTT. Its translation: CATSSSNLGGQYTGELFF.